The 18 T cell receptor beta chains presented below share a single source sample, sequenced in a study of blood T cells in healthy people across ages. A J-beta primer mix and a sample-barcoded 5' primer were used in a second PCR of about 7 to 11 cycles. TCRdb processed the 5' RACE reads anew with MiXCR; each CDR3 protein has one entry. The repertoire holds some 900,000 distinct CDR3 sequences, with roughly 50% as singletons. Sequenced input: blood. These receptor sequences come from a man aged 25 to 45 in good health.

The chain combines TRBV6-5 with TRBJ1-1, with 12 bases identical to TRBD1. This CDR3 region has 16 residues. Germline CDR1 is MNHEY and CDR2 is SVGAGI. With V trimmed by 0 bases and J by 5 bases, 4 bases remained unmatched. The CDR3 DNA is TGTGCCAGCAGTTACTCCTTGGGACAGGGGGCAACTGAAGCTTTCTTT. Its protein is CASSYSLGQGATEAFF.

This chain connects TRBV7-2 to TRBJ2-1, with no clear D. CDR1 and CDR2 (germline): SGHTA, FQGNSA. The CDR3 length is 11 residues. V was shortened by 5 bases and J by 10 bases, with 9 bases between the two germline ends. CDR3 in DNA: TGTGCCAGCAGCAGCACCACAGAGCAGTTCTTC. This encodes CASSSTTEQFF.

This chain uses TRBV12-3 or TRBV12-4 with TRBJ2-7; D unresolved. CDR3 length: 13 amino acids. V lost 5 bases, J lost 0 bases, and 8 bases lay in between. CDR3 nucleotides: TGTGCCAGCAGTCCCCGTAACTCCTACGAGCAGTACTTC. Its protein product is CASSPRNSYEQYF.

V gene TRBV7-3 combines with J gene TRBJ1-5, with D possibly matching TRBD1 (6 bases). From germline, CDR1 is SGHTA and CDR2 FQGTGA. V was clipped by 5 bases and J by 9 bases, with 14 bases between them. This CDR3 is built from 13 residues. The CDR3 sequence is CASSATGWGPQHF. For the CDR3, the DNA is TGTGCCAGCAGCGCAACAGGGTGGGGGCCCCAGCATTTT.

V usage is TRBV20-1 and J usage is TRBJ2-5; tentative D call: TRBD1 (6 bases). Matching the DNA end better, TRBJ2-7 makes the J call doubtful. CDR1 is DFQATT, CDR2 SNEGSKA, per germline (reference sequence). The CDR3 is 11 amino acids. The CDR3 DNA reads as TGCAGTGCTAACAGGGCCGACGAGCAGTACTTC. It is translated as CSANRADEQYF.

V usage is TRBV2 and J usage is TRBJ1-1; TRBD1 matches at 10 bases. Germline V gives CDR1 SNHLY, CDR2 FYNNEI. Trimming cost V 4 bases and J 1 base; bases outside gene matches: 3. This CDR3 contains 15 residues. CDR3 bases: TGTGCCAGCAGTGCAGGGACAGGGGCGAACACTGAAGCTTTCTTT. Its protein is CASSAGTGANTEAFF.

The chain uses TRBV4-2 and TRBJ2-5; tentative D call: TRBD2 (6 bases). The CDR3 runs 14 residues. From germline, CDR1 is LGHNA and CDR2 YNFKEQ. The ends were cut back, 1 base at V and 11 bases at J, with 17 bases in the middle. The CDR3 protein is CASSQGEARYEQYF. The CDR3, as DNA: TGTGCCAGCAGCCAAGGGGAGGCTAGATATGAGCAGTACTTC.

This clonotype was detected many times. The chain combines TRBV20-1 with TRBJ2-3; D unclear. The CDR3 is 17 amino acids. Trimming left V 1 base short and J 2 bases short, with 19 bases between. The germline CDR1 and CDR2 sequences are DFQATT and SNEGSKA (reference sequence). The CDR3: CSARGRTEKMSTDTQYF. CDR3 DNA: TGCAGTGCTAGAGGGCGGACGGAAAAGATGTCCACAGATACGCAGTATTTT.

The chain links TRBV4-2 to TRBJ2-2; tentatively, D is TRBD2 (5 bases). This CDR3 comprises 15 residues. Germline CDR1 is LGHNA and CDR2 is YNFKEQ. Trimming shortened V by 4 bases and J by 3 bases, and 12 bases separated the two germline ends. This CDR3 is CASSRQEGYTGELFF. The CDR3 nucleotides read TGTGCCAGCAGCCGTCAAGAGGGCTACACCGGGGAGCTGTTTTTT.

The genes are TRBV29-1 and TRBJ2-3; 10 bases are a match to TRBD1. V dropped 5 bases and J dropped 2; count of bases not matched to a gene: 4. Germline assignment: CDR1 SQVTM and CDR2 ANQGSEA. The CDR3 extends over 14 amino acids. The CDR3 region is CSVTGTGVTDTQYF. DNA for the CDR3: TGCAGCGTTACCGGGACAGGGGTCACAGATACGCAGTATTTT.

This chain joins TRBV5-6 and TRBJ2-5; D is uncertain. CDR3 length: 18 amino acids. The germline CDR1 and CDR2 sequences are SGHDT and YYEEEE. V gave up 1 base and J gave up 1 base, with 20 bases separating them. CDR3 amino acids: CASSLWLQQQKPQETQYF. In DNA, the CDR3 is TGTGCCAGCAGCTTGTGGTTACAGCAACAAAAACCCCAAGAGACCCAGTACTTC.

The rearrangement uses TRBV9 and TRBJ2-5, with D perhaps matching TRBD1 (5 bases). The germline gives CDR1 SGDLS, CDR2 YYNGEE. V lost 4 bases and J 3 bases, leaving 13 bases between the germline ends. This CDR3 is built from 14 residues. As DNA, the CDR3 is TGTGCCAGCAGCTTTTCAGGGTGGGAAGAGACCCAGTACTTC. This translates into CASSFSGWEETQYF.

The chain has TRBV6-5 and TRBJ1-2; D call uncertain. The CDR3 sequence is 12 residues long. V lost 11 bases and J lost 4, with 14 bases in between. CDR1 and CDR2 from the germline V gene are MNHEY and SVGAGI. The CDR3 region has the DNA TGTGCCTCGTGGGAGGGTATCTATGGCTACACCTTC. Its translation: CASWEGIYGYTF.

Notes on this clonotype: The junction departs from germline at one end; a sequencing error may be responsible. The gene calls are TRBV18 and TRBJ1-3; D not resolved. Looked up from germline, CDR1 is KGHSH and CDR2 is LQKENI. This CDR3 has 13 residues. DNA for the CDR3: TGTGCCAGCTCACCAACCGGGCGCGACACCACATATTTT. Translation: CASSPTGRDTTYF.

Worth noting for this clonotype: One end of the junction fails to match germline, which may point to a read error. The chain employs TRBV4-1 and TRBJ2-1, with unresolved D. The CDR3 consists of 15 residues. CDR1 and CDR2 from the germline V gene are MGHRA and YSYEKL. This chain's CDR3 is CASSHLLDGYNEQFF. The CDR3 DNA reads TGCGCCAGCAGCCACCTCTTGGACGGCTACAACGAGCAGTTCTTC.

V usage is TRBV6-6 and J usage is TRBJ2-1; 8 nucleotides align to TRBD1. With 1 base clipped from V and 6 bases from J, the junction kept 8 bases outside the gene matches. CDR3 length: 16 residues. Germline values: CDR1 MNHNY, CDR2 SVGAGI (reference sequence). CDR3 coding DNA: TGTGCCAGCAGTTACTTCCCCGGGACAGGTGGCAATGAGCAGTTCTTC. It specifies CASSYFPGTGGNEQFF.

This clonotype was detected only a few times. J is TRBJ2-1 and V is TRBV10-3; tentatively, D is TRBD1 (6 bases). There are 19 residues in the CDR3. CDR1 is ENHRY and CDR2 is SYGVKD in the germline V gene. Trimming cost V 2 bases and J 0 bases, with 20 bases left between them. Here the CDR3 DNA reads TGTGCCATCAGTGAGCTTCCTCCAGGGGCGGATAGCTCCTACAATGAGCAGTTCTTC. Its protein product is CAISELPPGADSSYNEQFF.

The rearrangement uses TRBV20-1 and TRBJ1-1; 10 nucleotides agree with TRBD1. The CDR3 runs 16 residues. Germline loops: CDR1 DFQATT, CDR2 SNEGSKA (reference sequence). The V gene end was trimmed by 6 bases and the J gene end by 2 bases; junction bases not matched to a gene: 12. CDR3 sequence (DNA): TGCAGTGCCAAGACAGGGGGCGCAGCCTTAAACACTGAAGCTTTCTTT. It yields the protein CSAKTGGAALNTEAFF.